This T cell receptor (beta chain) was sequenced for a study of blood T cells in healthy people across ages. Study background: Capturing about one barcoded beta molecule per two T cells was achieved by template switching.

Combining a sample-barcoded 5' primer with a J-beta primer mix, a second PCR ran for roughly 7 to 12 cycles. A 12-random-nucleotide template-switch adaptor tagged each cDNA molecule. TCRdb independently ran MiXCR on the 5' RACE reads; one entry per CDR3 protein. Of around 700,000 distinct CDR3 sequences listed, more than 20% were seen once; the top ten hold 9.4%. This same sample was also taken into another study, of T cells of mothers and their children. From that report: Study donors consisted of a few healthy Caucasian mothers and their six children.

This TCR was recovered from a boy aged 5-17 years in good health. Sequencing was done on a sample of blood.

This chain's CDR3 is CASSLRQGSAGYTF. CDR3 coding DNA: TGTGCCAGCAGTCTCCGACAGGGTTCAGCTGGCTACACCTTC. The V gene is TRBV11-2, the J gene TRBJ1-2; 7 bases line up with TRBD1. Germline V gene data show CDR1 as SGHAT and CDR2 as FQNNGV. Trimming at V came to 6 bases and at J to 7 bases, leaving 11 bases not matched to a gene. The CDR3 contains 14 residues.